The 10 T cell receptor beta chains below were found in one sample sequenced in a study of blood T cell repertoires in COVID-19. Using immunoSEQ multiplex PCR, the repertoire was profiled, and TCRdb retains in-frame clones only, with some absent. Among about 100,000 clones listed, 85% to 90% were seen once. Input material: peripheral blood. The receptor set was obtained from a human donor in a cohort sampled during active COVID-19.

The chain is built from TRBV5-5 and TRBJ2-6, with unresolved D. Deletions cut 7 bases from V and 0 bases from J, with 8 bases between. This CDR3 region has 14 residues. In germline, CDR1 is SGHKS, CDR2 YYEKEE (reference sequence). CDR3 coding DNA: TGTGCCAGCCGTAGCAACTCTGGGGCCAACGTCCTGACTTTC. Amino acid sequence: CASRSNSGANVLTF.

This chain connects TRBV24-1 to TRBJ2-2, with unresolved D. This CDR3 has 16 residues. The germline V and J ends were trimmed by 3 bases and 2 bases, with 12 bases remaining between them. The germline gives CDR1 KGHDR, CDR2 SFDVKD. CDR3 loop: CATSDSTTLNTGELFF. The CDR3 DNA is TGTGCCACCAGTGATAGTACAACCCTTAACACCGGGGAGCTGTTTTTT.

This clone was counted once. The chain combines TRBV24-1 with TRBJ2-1, with D tentatively TRBD1 (6 bases). CDR1 KGHDR and CDR2 SFDVKD come from the germline V gene. With 3 bases removed from V and 5 bases from J, the gap between germline ends came to 13 bases. This CDR3 region has 15 residues. The CDR3 nucleotides read TGTGCCACCAGTGATCCCAGTGGGGGCGACAATGAGCAGTTCTTC. This sequence encodes CATSDPSGGDNEQFF.

The V call is TRBV6-6, the J call TRBJ2-7; D possibly corresponds to TRBD1 (5 bases). Trimming pared 2 bases from V and 0 bases from J, leaving 11 bases between. The CDR3 runs 15 residues. The germline V gene has CDR1 MNHNY and CDR2 SVGAGI (reference sequence). Here the CDR3 DNA reads TGTGCCAGCAGTTACGGTACAGGTCTCTCCTACGAGCAGTACTTC. Encoded protein: CASSYGTGLSYEQYF.

This rearrangement joins TRBV7-2 to TRBJ1-2, with TRBD1 as a possible D gene (6 bases). CDR1 is SGHTA and CDR2 is FQGNSA in the germline V gene. This CDR3 is 14 amino acids long. V was trimmed by 5 bases and J by 4 bases, leaving 14 bases between them. CDR3 in amino acids: CASSLEGVGYGYTF. The CDR3 DNA sequence: TGTGCCAGCAGCCTCGAGGGGGTAGGCTATGGCTACACCTTC. The full variable domain, with the rest looked up from reference TRBV7-2 and TRBJ1-2, is GAGVSQSPSNKVTEKGKDVELRCDPISGHTALYWYRQSLGQGLEFLIYFQGNSAPDKSGLPSDRFSAERTGGSVSTLTIQRTQQEDSAVYLCASSLEGVGYGYTFGSGTRLTVV.

V and J are TRBV4-1 and TRBJ2-1; 9 bases match TRBD2. V lost 0 bases, J lost 1 base, and 13 bases stayed unmatched. This CDR3 has 20 amino acids. Looked up from germline, CDR1 is MGHRA and CDR2 is YSYEKL. The CDR3 nucleotides are TGCGCCAGCAGCCAAGATGTAGGGATAGCGGGGGACATATCCTACAATGAGCAGTTCTTC. This codes for CASSQDVGIAGDISYNEQFF.

There are a few counts of this clone. The chain recombines TRBV28 with TRBJ1-1, with 7 bases fitting TRBD1. The V gene's germline CDR1 is MDHEN and CDR2 SYDVKM. The junction had 9 bases not matched to a gene; V was cut back by 6 bases and J by 11 bases. This CDR3 has 12 residues. CDR3 DNA sequence: TGTGCCAGCAGGCAGGACAGGCGGCAGGCTTTCTTT. Protein: CASRQDRRQAFF. Complete variable domain (other parts from reference TRBV28 and TRBJ1-1): DVKVTQSSRYLVKRTGEKVFLECVQDMDHENMFWYRQDPGLGLRLIYFSYDVKMKEKGDIPEGYSVSREKKERFSLILESASTNQTSMYLCASRQDRRQAFFGQGTRLTVV.

This clone was recorded a few times. J is TRBJ2-3 and V is TRBV24-1, with TRBD1 identical over 7 bases. The V gene's germline CDR1 is KGHDR and CDR2 SFDVKD. The J segment lost 2 bases and the V segment lost 9 bases, leaving 4 bases of the junction unmatched. The CDR3 consists of 13 residues. The CDR3 region is CATRDRFTDTQYF. CDR3 coding DNA: TGTGCCACCCGGGACAGATTCACAGATACGCAGTATTTT.

The table lists this clone with a few counts. One end of the junction varies from germline; a read error may be responsible. The rearrangement links TRBV5-5 to TRBJ1-1; TRBD1 agrees at 7 bases. The CDR3 runs 12 residues. Germline V gene sequence: CDR1 SGHKS, CDR2 YYEKEE (reference sequence). The CDR3 nucleotides are TGTGCCAGCAGCGGAACGACAGGGAAGTTGGAATTT. Encoded protein: CASSGTTGKLEF.

J is TRBJ1-2 and V is TRBV5-8; TRBD1 matches at 10 bases. The CDR3 totals 16 residues. Germline CDR1 and CDR2: SGHTS and YDEGEE. With V trimmed by 1 base and J by 3 bases, 6 bases remained unmatched. CDR3 loop: CASSLNRGQGDYGYTF. As DNA, the CDR3 is TGTGCCAGCAGCTTGAATCGCGGACAGGGGGACTATGGCTACACCTTC.